The 15 T cell receptor beta chains given below trace back to one sample, sequenced in a study of cytomegalovirus exposure and HLA in healthy donors. Vbeta (60) and Jbeta (13) primers were used in the PCR. Profiled with immunoSEQ multiplex PCR; TCRdb holds only in-frame clones, not every one. The sample includes about 75,000 clones, roughly four fifths seen only once; the top ten take 1.9%. Sequencing was performed on PBMCs. Every receptor here comes from a man between 18 and 35 years old in good health and CMV-seronegative.

The chain carries TRBV30 and TRBJ2-1, with 9 positions matching TRBD1. The CDR3 is 13 residues long. The junction had 3 bases not matched to a gene; V was cut back by 4 bases and J by 5 bases. Per the germline V gene, CDR1 is GTSNPN and CDR2 is SVGIG (reference sequence). DNA of the CDR3: TGTGCCTGGAACAGGGGGCAAAACAATGAGCAGTTCTTC. It is translated as CAWNRGQNNEQFF.

CDR3 in DNA: TGTGCCAGCAGCTTAGAACGGGTGAGCTCCTACAATGAGCAGTTCTTC. Translation: CASSLERVSSYNEQFF. V is TRBV7-8 and J is TRBJ2-1; D not resolved. This CDR3 has 16 amino acids. Trimming removed 1 base at V and 0 bases at J, with 10 bases between. Germline CDR1 and CDR2: SGHVS and FQNEAQ.

The chain couples TRBV21-1 to TRBJ1-1; the tabulated D call, TRBD1, remains unverified against the DNA. TRBV21-1 is deemed a pseudogene. This CDR3 has 9 amino acids. The CDR3 DNA reads TGTGCCGGGCACACTGAAGCTTTCTTT. Encoded protein: CAGHTEAFF.

The rearrangement links TRBV15 to TRBJ1-5; D uncertain. From germline, CDR1 is LNHNV and CDR2 YYDKDF (reference sequence). This CDR3 has 18 residues. V shed 0 bases and J shed 2 bases, with 17 bases lying between them. CDR3 in DNA: TGTGCCACCAGCAGAGATAGTGCCAGGTTTTTTCGCAATCAGCCCCAGCATTTT. It is translated as CATSRDSARFFRNQPQHF.

The genes are TRBV28 and TRBJ1-5, with D perhaps matching TRBD1 (5 bases). The CDR3 has 13 amino acids. Germline V gives CDR1 MDHEN, CDR2 SYDVKM. The V and J ends lost 3 bases and 9 bases respectively, with 12 bases between them. The CDR3 sequence is CASSFQGGRPQHF. CDR3 in DNA: TGTGCCAGCAGTTTCCAGGGAGGAAGGCCCCAGCATTTT. The variable domain in full, with the rest retrieved from reference TRBV28 and TRBJ1-5, is DVKVTQSSRYLVKRTGEKVFLECVQDMDHENMFWYRQDPGLGLRLIYFSYDVKMKEKGDIPEGYSVSREKKERFSLILESASTNQTSMYLCASSFQGGRPQHFGDGTRLSIL.

The J gene is TRBJ2-7, the V gene TRBV6-5; the D gene is possibly TRBD2 (5 bases). The length of the CDR3 is 14 residues. V shed 0 bases and J shed 2 bases, with 8 bases lying between them. Germline lookup yields CDR1 MNHEY and CDR2 SVGAGI. CDR3 amino acids: CASSYSTGTYEQYF. As DNA, the CDR3 is TGTGCCAGCAGTTACTCGACCGGGACCTACGAGCAGTACTTC.

This clone was observed a handful of times. The chain recombines TRBV4-3 with TRBJ2-1; 10 nucleotides line up with TRBD1. Germline-derived CDR1 and CDR2 are LGHNA and YSLEER. The CDR3 runs to 15 residues. V lost 1 base, J lost 7 bases, and 4 bases stayed unmatched. CDR3 bases: TGCGCCAGCAGCCAAGGGGACAGGGGTTTAAATGAGCAGTTCTTC. Translating gives CASSQGDRGLNEQFF.

The genes are TRBV4-2 and TRBJ1-5, with 8 bases fitting TRBD1. The CDR3 is 15 amino acids. V lost 1 base to trimming and J lost 6 bases; unmatched junction nucleotides: 5. From germline, CDR1 is LGHNA and CDR2 YNFKEQ. The CDR3, as DNA: TGTGCCAGCAGCCAAGGACAGGGGATGGGTCAGCCCCAGCATTTT. It codes for CASSQGQGMGQPQHF.

This sequence joins TRBV29-1 and TRBJ1-1; possibly TRBD1 for D (6 bases). The CDR3 is made up of 14 amino acids. V was cut by 6 bases and J by 3 bases, with 17 bases left in between. The germline V gene has CDR1 SQVTM and CDR2 ANQGSEA. For the CDR3, the DNA is TGCAGCGTGGGATTACAGACAGGACACACTGAAGCTTTCTTT. This gives the protein CSVGLQTGHTEAFF.

The chain links TRBV28 to TRBJ1-5; unclear D gene. The CDR3 length is 15 residues. Germline V CDR1 and CDR2: MDHEN, SYDVKM. V shed 3 bases and J shed 0 bases, with 9 bases lying between them. The CDR3 reads CASSLTGNSNQPQHF. DNA of the CDR3: TGTGCCAGCAGTTTGACGGGGAATAGCAATCAGCCCCAGCATTTT.

This clone appeared once. The chain is built from TRBV28 and TRBJ1-1, with 8 bases that match TRBD1. Unmatched junction bases numbered 11, after V lost 5 bases and J lost 0 bases. Germline V CDR1 and CDR2: MDHEN, SYDVKM. The CDR3 has 17 residues. In DNA form, the CDR3 reads TGTGCCAGCAGTCCCCGTCAGGGGGCCTACATGAACACTGAAGCTTTCTTT. The encoded protein is CASSPRQGAYMNTEAFF.

This chain links TRBV18 with TRBJ1-5, with D maybe TRBD1 (5 bases). The CDR3 sequence is 15 residues long. Trimming cost V 5 bases and J 2 bases, with 13 bases left between them. Germline V gene lookup returns CDR1 KGHSH and CDR2 LQKENI. As DNA, the CDR3 is TGTGCCAGCTCAAAACAGGCTTCGGGCAATCAGCCCCAGCATTTT. This encodes CASSKQASGNQPQHF. The full variable domain, completed using reference TRBV18 and TRBJ1-5, is NAGVMQNPRHLVRRRGQEARLRCSPMKGHSHVYWYRQLPEEGLKFMVYLQKENIIDESGMPKERFSAEFPKEGPSILRIQQVVRGDSAAYFCASSKQASGNQPQHFGDGTRLSIL.

The V call is TRBV28, the J call TRBJ1-4; 9 bases fit TRBD1. Germline trimming cut 5 bases from V and 12 bases from J; bases unmatched to any gene: 7. The V gene's germline CDR1 is MDHEN and CDR2 SYDVKM. This CDR3 has 13 amino acids. The CDR3: CASSKGQGIELFF. CDR3 nucleotide sequence: TGTGCCAGCAGTAAAGGACAGGGGATAGAACTGTTTTTT.

This clone has more than one count but fewer than ten. The chain joins TRBV7-9 to TRBJ2-5; D is perhaps TRBD1 (5 bases). Germline lookup yields CDR1 SEHNR and CDR2 FQNEAQ (reference sequence). The V gene lost 5 bases and the J gene lost 0 bases, with 22 bases spanning the gap. CDR3 length: 18 amino acids. The CDR3 bases are TGTGCCAGCAGCCAATACCAGGGCCTGGGGCGCCACCAAGAGACCCAGTACTTC. Residues: CASSQYQGLGRHQETQYF.

The chain uses TRBV5-5 and TRBJ2-7; D possibly corresponds to TRBD2 (6 bases). Germline-derived CDR1 and CDR2 are SGHKS and YYEKEE (reference sequence). V dropped 1 base and J dropped 4 bases, with 15 bases sitting between them. The CDR3 spans 15 residues. The CDR3 is CASSLSGDWSYEQYF. The CDR3 nucleotides are TGTGCCAGCAGCTTGTCGGGGGACTGGTCGTACGAGCAGTACTTC.